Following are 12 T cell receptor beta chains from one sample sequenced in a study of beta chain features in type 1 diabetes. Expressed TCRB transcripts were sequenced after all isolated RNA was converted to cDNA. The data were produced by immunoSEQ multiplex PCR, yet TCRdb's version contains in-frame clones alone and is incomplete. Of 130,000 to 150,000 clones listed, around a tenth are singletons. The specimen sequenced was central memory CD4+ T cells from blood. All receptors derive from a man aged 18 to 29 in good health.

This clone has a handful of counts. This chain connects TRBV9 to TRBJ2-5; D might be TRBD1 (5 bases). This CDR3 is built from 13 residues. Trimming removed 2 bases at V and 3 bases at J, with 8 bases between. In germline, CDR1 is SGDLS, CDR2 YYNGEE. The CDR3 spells CASSVGREETQYF. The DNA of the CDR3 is TGTGCCAGCAGCGTGGGCAGGGAAGAGACCCAGTACTTC.

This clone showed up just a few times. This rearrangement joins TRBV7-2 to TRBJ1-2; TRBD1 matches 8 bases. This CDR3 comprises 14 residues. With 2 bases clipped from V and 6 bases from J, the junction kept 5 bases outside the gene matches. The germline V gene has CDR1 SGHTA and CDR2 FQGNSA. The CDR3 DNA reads TGTGCCAGCAGCTTACTGACAGGGGAGGATGGCTACACCTTC. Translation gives CASSLLTGEDGYTF.

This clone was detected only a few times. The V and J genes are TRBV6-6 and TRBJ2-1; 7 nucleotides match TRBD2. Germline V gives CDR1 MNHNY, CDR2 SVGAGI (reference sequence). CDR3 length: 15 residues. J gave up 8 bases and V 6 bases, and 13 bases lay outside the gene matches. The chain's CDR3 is CASRARERGSDEQFF. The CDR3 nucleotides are TGTGCCAGCAGGGCACGGGAGCGGGGTTCAGATGAGCAGTTCTTC.

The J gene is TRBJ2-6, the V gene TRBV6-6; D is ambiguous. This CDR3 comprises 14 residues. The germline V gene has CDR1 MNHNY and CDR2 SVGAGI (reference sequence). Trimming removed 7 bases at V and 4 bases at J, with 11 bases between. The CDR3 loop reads CASTTMRGANVLTF. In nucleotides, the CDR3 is TGTGCCAGCACAACGATGCGGGGGGCCAACGTCCTGACTTTC.

The CDR3 bases are TGTGCCATCAGTTCTTCCCGGGACACTAGAAGGGACAATGAGCAGTTCTTC. Its protein product is CAISSSRDTRRDNEQFF. V gene TRBV10-3 combines with J gene TRBJ2-1, with a tentative D call TRBD1 (6 bases). Germline V gives CDR1 ENHRY, CDR2 SYGVKD. Trimming cost V 5 bases and J 5 bases, with 22 bases left between them. The CDR3 loop spans 17 amino acids.

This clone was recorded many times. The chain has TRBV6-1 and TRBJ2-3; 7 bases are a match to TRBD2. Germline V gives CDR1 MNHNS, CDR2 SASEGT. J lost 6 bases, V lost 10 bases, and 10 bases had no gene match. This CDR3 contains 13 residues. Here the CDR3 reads CAIRTRTTDTQYF. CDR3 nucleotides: TGTGCCATCCGGACTAGAACTACCGATACGCAGTATTTT.

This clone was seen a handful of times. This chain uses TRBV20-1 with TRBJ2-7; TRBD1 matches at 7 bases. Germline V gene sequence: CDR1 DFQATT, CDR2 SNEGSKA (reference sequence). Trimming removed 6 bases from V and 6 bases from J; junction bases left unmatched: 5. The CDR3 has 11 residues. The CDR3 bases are TGCAGTGCGGGAACAGGGGCCGAGCAGTACTTC. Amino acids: CSAGTGAEQYF.

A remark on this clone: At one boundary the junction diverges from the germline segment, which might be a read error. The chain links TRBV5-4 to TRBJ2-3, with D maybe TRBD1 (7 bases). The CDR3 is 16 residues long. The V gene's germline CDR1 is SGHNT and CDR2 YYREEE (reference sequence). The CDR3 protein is CASTLRRDSGTDTQYF. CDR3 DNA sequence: TGTGCCAGCACCTTGCGGCGGGACAGTGGCACAGATACGCAGTATTTT.

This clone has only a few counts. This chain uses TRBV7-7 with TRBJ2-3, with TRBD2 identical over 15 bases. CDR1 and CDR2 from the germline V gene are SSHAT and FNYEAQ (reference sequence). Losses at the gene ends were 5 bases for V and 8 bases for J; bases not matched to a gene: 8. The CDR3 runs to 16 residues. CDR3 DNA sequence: TGTGCCAGCAGCCCAGGACTAGCGGGGGGGCGGAGTACGCAGTATTTT. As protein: CASSPGLAGGRSTQYF.

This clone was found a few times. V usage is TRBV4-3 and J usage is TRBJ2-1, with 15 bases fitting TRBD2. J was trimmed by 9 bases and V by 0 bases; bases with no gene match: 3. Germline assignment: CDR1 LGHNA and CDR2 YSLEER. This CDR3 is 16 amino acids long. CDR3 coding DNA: TGCGCCAGCAGCCAAGATGGGACTAGCGGGGGGCGTGAGCAGTTCTTC. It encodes CASSQDGTSGGREQFF.

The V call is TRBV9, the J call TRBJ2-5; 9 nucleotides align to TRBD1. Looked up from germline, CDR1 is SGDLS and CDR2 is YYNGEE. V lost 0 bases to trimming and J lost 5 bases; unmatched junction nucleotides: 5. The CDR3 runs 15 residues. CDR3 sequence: CASSVGGTGRETQYF. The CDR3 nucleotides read TGTGCCAGCAGCGTAGGGGGGACAGGGAGGGAGACCCAGTACTTC.

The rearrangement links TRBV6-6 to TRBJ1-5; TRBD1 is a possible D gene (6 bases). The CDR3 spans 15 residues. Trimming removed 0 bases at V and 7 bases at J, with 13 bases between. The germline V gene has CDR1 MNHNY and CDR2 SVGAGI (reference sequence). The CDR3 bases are TGTGCCAGCAGTTACTCCCACAGGGTGGGACAGCCCCAGCATTTT. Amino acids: CASSYSHRVGQPQHF.